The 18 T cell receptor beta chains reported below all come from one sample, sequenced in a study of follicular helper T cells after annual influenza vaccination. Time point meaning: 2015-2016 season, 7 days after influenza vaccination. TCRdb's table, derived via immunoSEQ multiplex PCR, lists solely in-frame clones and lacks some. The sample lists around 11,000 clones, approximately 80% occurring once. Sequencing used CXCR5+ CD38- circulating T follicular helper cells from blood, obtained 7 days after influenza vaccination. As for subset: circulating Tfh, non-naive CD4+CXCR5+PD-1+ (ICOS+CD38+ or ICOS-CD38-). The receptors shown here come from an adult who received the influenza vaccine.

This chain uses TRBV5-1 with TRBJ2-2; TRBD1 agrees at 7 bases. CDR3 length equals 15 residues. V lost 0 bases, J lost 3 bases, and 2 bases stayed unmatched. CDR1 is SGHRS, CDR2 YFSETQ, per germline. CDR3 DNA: TGCGCCAGCAGCTTGGATAGGGGGCACACCGGGGAGCTGTTTTTT. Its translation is CASSLDRGHTGELFF.

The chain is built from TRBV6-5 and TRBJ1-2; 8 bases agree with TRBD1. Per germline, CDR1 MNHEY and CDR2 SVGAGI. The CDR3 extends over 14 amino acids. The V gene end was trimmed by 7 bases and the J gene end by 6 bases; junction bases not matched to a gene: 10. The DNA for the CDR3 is TGTGCCAGCACCCAATACGGACAGGGCCATGGCTACACCTTC. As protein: CASTQYGQGHGYTF.

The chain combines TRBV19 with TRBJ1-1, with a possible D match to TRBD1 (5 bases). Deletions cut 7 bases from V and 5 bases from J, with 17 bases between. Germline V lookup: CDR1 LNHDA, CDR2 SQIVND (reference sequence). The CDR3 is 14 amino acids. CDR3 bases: TGTGCCAGTAATAAGGGGTTCGGAGGGACTGAAGCTTTCTTT. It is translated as CASNKGFGGTEAFF.

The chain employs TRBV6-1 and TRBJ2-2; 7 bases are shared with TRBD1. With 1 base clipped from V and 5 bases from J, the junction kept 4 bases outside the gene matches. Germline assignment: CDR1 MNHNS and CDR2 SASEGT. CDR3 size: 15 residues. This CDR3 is CASSEGGGLTGELFF. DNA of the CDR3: TGTGCCAGCAGTGAAGGAGGGGGCTTGACCGGGGAGCTGTTTTTT.

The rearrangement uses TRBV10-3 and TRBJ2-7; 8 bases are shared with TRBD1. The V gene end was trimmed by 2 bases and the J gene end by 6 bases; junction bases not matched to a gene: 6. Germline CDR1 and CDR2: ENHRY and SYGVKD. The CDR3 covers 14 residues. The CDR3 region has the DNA TGTGCCATCAGTGAGGCGACAGGGGCGCGCGAGCAGTACTTC. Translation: CAISEATGAREQYF.

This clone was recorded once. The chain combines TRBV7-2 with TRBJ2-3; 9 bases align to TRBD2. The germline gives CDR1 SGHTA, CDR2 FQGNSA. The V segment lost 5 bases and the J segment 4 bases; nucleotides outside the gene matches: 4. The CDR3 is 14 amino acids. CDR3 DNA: TGTGCCAGCAGCCTAAGCGGGGGGTCAGATACGCAGTATTTT. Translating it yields CASSLSGGSDTQYF.

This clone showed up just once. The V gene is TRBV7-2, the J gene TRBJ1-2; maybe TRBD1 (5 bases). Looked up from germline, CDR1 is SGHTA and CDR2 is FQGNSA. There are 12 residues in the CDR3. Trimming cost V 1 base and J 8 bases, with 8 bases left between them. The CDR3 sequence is CASSLDRGGYTF. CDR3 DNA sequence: TGTGCCAGCAGCTTAGACCGGGGGGGCTACACCTTC.

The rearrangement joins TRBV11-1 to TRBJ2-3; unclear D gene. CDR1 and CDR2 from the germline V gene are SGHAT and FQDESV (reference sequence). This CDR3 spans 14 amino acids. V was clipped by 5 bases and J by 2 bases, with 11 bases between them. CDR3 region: CASSLPELTDTQYF. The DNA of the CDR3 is TGTGCCAGCAGCCTCCCTGAGCTCACAGATACGCAGTATTTT. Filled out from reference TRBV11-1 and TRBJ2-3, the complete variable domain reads EAEVAQSPRYKITEKSQAVAFWCDPISGHATLYWYRQILGQGPELLVQFQDESVVDDSQLPKDRFSAERLKGVDSTLKIQPAELGDSAMYLCASSLPELTDTQYFGPGTRLTVL.

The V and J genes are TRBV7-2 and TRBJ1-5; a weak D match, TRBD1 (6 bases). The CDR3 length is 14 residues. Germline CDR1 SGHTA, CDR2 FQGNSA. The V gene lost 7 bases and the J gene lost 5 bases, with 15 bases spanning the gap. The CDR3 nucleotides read TGTGCCAGCACCCAACTCAGGGGAGATCAGCCCCAGCATTTT. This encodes CASTQLRGDQPQHF.

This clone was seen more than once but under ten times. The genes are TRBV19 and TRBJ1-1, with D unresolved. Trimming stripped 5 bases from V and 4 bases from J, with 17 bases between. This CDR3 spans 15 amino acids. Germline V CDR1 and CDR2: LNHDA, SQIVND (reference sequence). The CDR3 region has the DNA TGTGCCAGTAGTCCCAAAATGGATGGAACCACTGAAGCTTTCTTT. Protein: CASSPKMDGTTEAFF.

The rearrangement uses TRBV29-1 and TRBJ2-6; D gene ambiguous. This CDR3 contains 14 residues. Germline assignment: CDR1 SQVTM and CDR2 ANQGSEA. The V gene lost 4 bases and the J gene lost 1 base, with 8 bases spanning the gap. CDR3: CSVAWPSGANVLTF. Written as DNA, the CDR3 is TGCAGCGTTGCGTGGCCATCTGGGGCCAACGTCCTGACTTTC.

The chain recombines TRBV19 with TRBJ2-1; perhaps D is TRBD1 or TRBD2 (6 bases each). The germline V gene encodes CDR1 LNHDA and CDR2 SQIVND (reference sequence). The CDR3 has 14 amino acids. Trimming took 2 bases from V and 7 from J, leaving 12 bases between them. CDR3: CASSIRGGLNEQFF. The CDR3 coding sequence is TGTGCCAGTAGTATACGAGGGGGGTTGAATGAGCAGTTCTTC.

The CDR3 region has the DNA TGTGCCAGCAGTATTCAACAGGGGAACTACGAGCAGTACTTC. This encodes CASSIQQGNYEQYF. The J gene is TRBJ2-7, the V gene TRBV2; 7 nucleotides agree with TRBD1. Germline V gene lookup returns CDR1 SNHLY and CDR2 FYNNEI. V was clipped by 5 bases and J by 3 bases; unmatched bases: 7. This CDR3 has 14 amino acids.

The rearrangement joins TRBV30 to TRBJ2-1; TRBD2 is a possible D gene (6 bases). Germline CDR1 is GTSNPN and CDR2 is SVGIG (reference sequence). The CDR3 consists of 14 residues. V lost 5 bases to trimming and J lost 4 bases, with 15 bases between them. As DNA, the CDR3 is TGTGCCTGGGTACGGAAAAGCGGGTACAATGAGCAGTTCTTC. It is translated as CAWVRKSGYNEQFF.

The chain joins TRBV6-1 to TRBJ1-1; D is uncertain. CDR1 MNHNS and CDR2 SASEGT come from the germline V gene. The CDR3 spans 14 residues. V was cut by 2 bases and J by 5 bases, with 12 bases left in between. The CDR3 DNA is TGTGCCAGCAGTGAAAGTTTTTCTGAAACTGAAGCTTTCTTT. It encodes CASSESFSETEAFF.

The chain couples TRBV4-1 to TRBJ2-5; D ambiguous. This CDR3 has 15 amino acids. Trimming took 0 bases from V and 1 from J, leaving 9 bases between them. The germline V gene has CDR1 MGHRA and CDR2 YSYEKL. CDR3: CASSQEGNSQETQYF. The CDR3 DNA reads TGCGCCAGCAGCCAAGAAGGTAACAGCCAAGAGACCCAGTACTTC.

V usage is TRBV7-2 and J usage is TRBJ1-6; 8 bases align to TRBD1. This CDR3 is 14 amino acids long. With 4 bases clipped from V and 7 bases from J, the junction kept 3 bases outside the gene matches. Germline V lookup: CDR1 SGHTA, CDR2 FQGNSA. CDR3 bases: TGTGCCAGCAGCTCGAGACAGGGGAATTCACCCCTCCACTTT. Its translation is CASSSRQGNSPLHF.

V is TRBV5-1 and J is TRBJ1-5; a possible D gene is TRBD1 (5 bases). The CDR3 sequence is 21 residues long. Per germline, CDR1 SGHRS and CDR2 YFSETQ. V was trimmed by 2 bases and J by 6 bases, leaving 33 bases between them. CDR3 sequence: CASSFPPGAGKGNPDSQPQHF. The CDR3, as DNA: TGCGCCAGCAGCTTCCCCCCCGGGGCAGGGAAGGGAAACCCCGATAGTCAGCCCCAGCATTTT.